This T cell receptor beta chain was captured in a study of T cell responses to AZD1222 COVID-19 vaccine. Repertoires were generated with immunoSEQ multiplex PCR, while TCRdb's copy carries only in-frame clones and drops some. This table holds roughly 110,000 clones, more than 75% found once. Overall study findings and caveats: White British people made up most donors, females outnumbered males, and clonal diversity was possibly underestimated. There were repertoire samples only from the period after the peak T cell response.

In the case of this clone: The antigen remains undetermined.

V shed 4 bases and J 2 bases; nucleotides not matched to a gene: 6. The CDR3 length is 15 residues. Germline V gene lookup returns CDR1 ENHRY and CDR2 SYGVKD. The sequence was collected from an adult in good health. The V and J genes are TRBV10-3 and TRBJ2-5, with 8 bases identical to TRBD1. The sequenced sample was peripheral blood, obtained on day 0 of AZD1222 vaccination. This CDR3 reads CAISGGGQGQETQYF. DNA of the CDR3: TGTGCCATCAGTGGAGGAGGACAGGGACAAGAGACCCAGTACTTC.